These T cell receptor beta chains were read from a single sample in a study of blood T cell repertoires in COVID-19. Generated by immunoSEQ multiplex PCR, the TCRdb table keeps only in-frame clones and is missing some. The sample records around 140,000 clones, about 88% being singletons. Sequencing was carried out using peripheral blood. Every receptor here comes from a human donor with COVID-19, enrolled during active disease. The donor label of this sample is uncertain. Both conserved end residues are part of each CDR3. Each record gives: V gene, clone size, J gene, D gene, CDR3 DNA, CDR3 protein. D genes are given only for firm matches. Expanded clones get a size class; other rows say once, few or many, or leave the size out.

V gene: TRBV24-1; clone size: NA; J gene: TRBJ1-4; D gene: NA; CDR3 DNA: TGTGCCACCAGTGATTCCCGAACAGGGTCGGAAAAACTGTTTTTT; CDR3 protein: CATSDSRTGSEKLFF
V gene: TRBV3-1/TRBV3-2; clone size: NA; J gene: TRBJ1-1; D gene: TRBD1; CDR3 DNA: TGTGCCAGCAGCCAAGAAGGGGGCAACGGAGCTTTCTTT; CDR3 protein: CASSQEGGNGAFF
V gene: TRBV5-4; clone size: NA; J gene: TRBJ2-7; D gene: TRBD1; CDR3 DNA: TGTGCCAGCAGCCTTGGACAGGGACCCTACGAGCAGTACTTC; CDR3 protein: CASSLGQGPYEQYF
V gene: TRBV7-3; clone size: NA; J gene: TRBJ1-2; D gene: TRBD1; CDR3 DNA: TGTGCCAGCAGCCCTGGGACAGGGAACATCTATGGCTACACCTTC; CDR3 protein: CASSPGTGNIYGYTF
V gene: TRBV29-1; clone size: NA; J gene: TRBJ1-1; D gene: TRBD1; CDR3 DNA: TGCAGCGTTGACCCCTACAGGGGGGCCCGACCTGAAGCTTTCTTT; CDR3 protein: CSVDPYRGARPEAFF
V gene: TRBV7-9; clone size: once; J gene: TRBJ1-1; D gene: NA; CDR3 DNA: TGTGCCAGCAGCCCAGGGTGGGACACTGAAGCTTTCTTT; CDR3 protein: CASSPGWDTEAFF
V gene: TRBV5-6; clone size: NA; J gene: TRBJ2-1; D gene: TRBD2; CDR3 DNA: TGTGCCAGCAGCTTGGGGCTAGCGGGGAACAATGAGCAGTTCTTC; CDR3 protein: CASSLGLAGNNEQFF
V gene: TRBV7-2; clone size: NA; J gene: TRBJ2-2; D gene: NA; CDR3 DNA: TGTGCCAGCAGCTTGATGGCTAGCGGGACAGGGGTCGGGGAGCTGTTTTTT; CDR3 protein: CASSLMASGTGVGELFF
V gene: TRBV23-1; clone size: NA; J gene: TRBJ2-7; D gene: NA; CDR3 DNA: TGCGCCAGCAGTCAAGGCCCACGTCGGGGGAGTGAGCAGTACTTC; CDR3 protein: CASSQGPRRGSEQYF
V gene: TRBV5-1; clone size: NA; J gene: TRBJ1-3; D gene: TRBD1; CDR3 DNA: TGCGCCAGCAGCGCCCGGACAGGGAGCCCCTCTGGAAACACCATATATTTT; CDR3 protein: CASSARTGSPSGNTIYF
V gene: TRBV5-1; clone size: NA; J gene: TRBJ2-3; D gene: TRBD2; CDR3 DNA: TGCGCCAGCAGCTTGGCCGGAGCGGGGGGTAGCACAGATACGCAGTATTTT; CDR3 protein: CASSLAGAGGSTDTQYF
V gene: TRBV4-2; clone size: NA; J gene: TRBJ1-2; D gene: TRBD1; CDR3 DNA: TGTGCCAGCAGCCGTGGACAGGGGGATGGCTACACCTTC; CDR3 protein: CASSRGQGDGYTF
V gene: TRBV11-3; clone size: NA; J gene: TRBJ2-3; D gene: TRBD2; CDR3 DNA: TGTGCCAGCAGCTTAGTCGGGACTAGCGGGAGGTCCCGCGGCACAGATACGCAGTATTTT; CDR3 protein: CASSLVGTSGRSRGTDTQYF
V gene: TRBV5-5; clone size: NA; J gene: TRBJ1-5; D gene: NA; CDR3 DNA: TGTGCCAGCAGCTCGGACTTATTCAATCAGCCCCAGCATTTT; CDR3 protein: CASSSDLFNQPQHF
V gene: TRBV5-1; clone size: NA; J gene: TRBJ1-2; D gene: TRBD1; CDR3 DNA: TGCGCCAGCAGCTTGGTGACAGGGGATGGCTACACCTTC; CDR3 protein: CASSLVTGDGYTF
V gene: TRBV20-1; clone size: NA; J gene: TRBJ2-1; D gene: NA; CDR3 DNA: TGCAGTGCGGGTCCCGGGGGTGAGCAGTTCTTC; CDR3 protein: CSAGPGGEQFF
V gene: TRBV5-4; clone size: NA; J gene: TRBJ2-3; D gene: NA; CDR3 DNA: TGTGCCAGCAGCTTGGGGGTGACGACTAGTCGCCCTGGATTAGGGCAGTATTTT; CDR3 protein: CASSLGVTTSRPGLGQYF
V gene: TRBV19; clone size: NA; J gene: TRBJ2-7; D gene: TRBD2; CDR3 DNA: TGTGCCAGTAGTAACCCCGGGGGGGGCTCCTCCTACGAGCAGTACTTC; CDR3 protein: CASSNPGGGSSYEQYF
V gene: TRBV5-4; clone size: once; J gene: TRBJ1-5; D gene: NA; CDR3 DNA: TGTGCCAGCAGCTTGGATAGCCAGCCCCAGCATTTT; CDR3 protein: CASSLDSQPQHF
V gene: TRBV18; clone size: NA; J gene: TRBJ2-7; D gene: NA; CDR3 DNA: TGTGCCAGCTCACCACTTAGCGTAGAAATCTACGAGCAGTACTTC; CDR3 protein: CASSPLSVEIYEQYF
V gene: TRBV12-5; clone size: NA; J gene: TRBJ2-5; D gene: TRBD1; CDR3 DNA: TGTGCTAGTGGTTTGGGGGCTGCCGGGACAGCCGGCGCAGAGACCCAGTACTTC; CDR3 protein: CASGLGAAGTAGAETQYF
V gene: TRBV21-1; clone size: NA; J gene: TRBJ1-2; D gene: NA; CDR3 DNA: TGTGCCAGCAGCAAAATCGGGACTCCCCGGGGCTATGGCTACACCTTC; CDR3 protein: CASSKIGTPRGYGYTF
V gene: TRBV3-1/TRBV3-2; clone size: NA; J gene: TRBJ2-2; D gene: NA; CDR3 DNA: TGTGCCAGCAGCCAAGATTGGCTTGACACCGGGGAGCTGTTTTTT; CDR3 protein: CASSQDWLDTGELFF
V gene: TRBV5-1; clone size: NA; J gene: TRBJ1-1; D gene: NA; CDR3 DNA: TGCGCCAGCACCATCGAAGGGGACACTGAAGCTTTCTTT; CDR3 protein: CASTIEGDTEAFF
V gene: TRBV11-2; clone size: NA; J gene: TRBJ1-2; D gene: NA; CDR3 DNA: TGTGCCAGCAGCTTTGTAGGTGGAGCTAACTATGGCTACACCTTC; CDR3 protein: CASSFVGGANYGYTF
V gene: TRBV18; clone size: NA; J gene: TRBJ2-3; D gene: NA; CDR3 DNA: TGTGCCAGCTCACAAGTTACAGGGACAGATACGCAGTATTTT; CDR3 protein: CASSQVTGTDTQYF
V gene: TRBV6-6; clone size: few; J gene: TRBJ1-3; D gene: NA; CDR3 DNA: TGTGCCAGCAGTCCCAACACAGATATGGGTCTGGGAAACACCATATATTTT; CDR3 protein: CASSPNTDMGLGNTIYF
V gene: TRBV12-3/TRBV12-4; clone size: NA; J gene: TRBJ2-1; D gene: NA; CDR3 DNA: TGTGCCAGCAGTTTAACCGGGGATGAGCAGTTCTTC; CDR3 protein: CASSLTGDEQFF
V gene: TRBV30; clone size: few; J gene: TRBJ1-5; D gene: NA; CDR3 DNA: TGTGCCTGGAGGGCGCCAGGACTCAATCAGCCCCAGCATTTT; CDR3 protein: CAWRAPGLNQPQHF
V gene: TRBV6-1; clone size: NA; J gene: TRBJ1-2; D gene: NA; CDR3 DNA: TGTGCCAGCAGCGAAGCGGAGTCCCATGGCTACACCTTC; CDR3 protein: CASSEAESHGYTF
V gene: TRBV13; clone size: NA; J gene: TRBJ2-1; D gene: TRBD2; CDR3 DNA: TGTGCCAGCAGCCTCTCCCTGGGACTAGCGGATTCGAGCTCCTACAATGAGCAGTTCTTC; CDR3 protein: CASSLSLGLADSSSYNEQFF
V gene: TRBV19; clone size: NA; J gene: TRBJ2-6; D gene: NA; CDR3 DNA: TGTGCCAGTACCGAGGCCGGGGGTACTGGGGCCAACGTCCTGACTTTC; CDR3 protein: CASTEAGGTGANVLTF
V gene: TRBV18; clone size: NA; J gene: TRBJ1-1; D gene: NA; CDR3 DNA: TGTGCCAGCTCACCTTCAGTCGGGACACCCGACACTGAAGCTTTCTTT; CDR3 protein: CASSPSVGTPDTEAFF
V gene: TRBV6-6; clone size: NA; J gene: TRBJ2-7; D gene: NA; CDR3 DNA: TGTGCCAGCAGTTTTGACAGCGAGTCCTACGAGCAGTACTTC; CDR3 protein: CASSFDSESYEQYF
V gene: TRBV3-1/TRBV3-2; clone size: NA; J gene: TRBJ1-4; D gene: TRBD1; CDR3 DNA: TGTGCCAGCAGCCGAGCAGGGGGTAATGAAAAACTGTTTTTT; CDR3 protein: CASSRAGGNEKLFF
V gene: TRBV7-6; clone size: NA; J gene: TRBJ1-3; D gene: NA; CDR3 DNA: TGTGCCAGCAGCTTAATGCGACTAAACTCTGGAAACACCATATATTTT; CDR3 protein: CASSLMRLNSGNTIYF
V gene: TRBV2; clone size: NA; J gene: TRBJ1-3; D gene: NA; CDR3 DNA: TGTGCCAGCAGTGACCTATTCTCTGGAAACACCATATATTTT; CDR3 protein: CASSDLFSGNTIYF
V gene: TRBV29-1; clone size: NA; J gene: TRBJ2-7; D gene: NA; CDR3 DNA: TGCAGCGTTAATAGGGGCATAGAGCAGTACTTC; CDR3 protein: CSVNRGIEQYF
V gene: TRBV10-3; clone size: NA; J gene: TRBJ2-1; D gene: TRBD1; CDR3 DNA: TGTGCCATCAGTGGTACAGGGGACTACAATGAGCAGTTCTTC; CDR3 protein: CAISGTGDYNEQFF
V gene: TRBV7-2; clone size: NA; J gene: TRBJ1-3; D gene: NA; CDR3 DNA: TGTGCCAGCAGCCTAGGGACTTTCGAAGGAAACACCATATATTTT; CDR3 protein: CASSLGTFEGNTIYF
V gene: TRBV12-3/TRBV12-4; clone size: NA; J gene: TRBJ2-3; D gene: TRBD1; CDR3 DNA: TGTGCCAGCAGGACAGGGGGAGATACGCAGTATTTT; CDR3 protein: CASRTGGDTQYF
V gene: TRBV6-5; clone size: NA; J gene: TRBJ2-1; D gene: NA; CDR3 DNA: NA; CDR3 protein: CASSTSLGTEDVF
V gene: TRBV18; clone size: NA; J gene: TRBJ2-2; D gene: TRBD2; CDR3 DNA: TGTGCCAGCTCACCCCGAGGAGCGGGAGGGCCGATAACCGGGGAGCTGTTTTTT; CDR3 protein: CASSPRGAGGPITGELFF
V gene: TRBV9; clone size: NA; J gene: TRBJ1-6; D gene: TRBD1; CDR3 DNA: TGTGCCAGCACGACAGGGGTTTTGGGTTCACCCCTCCACTTT; CDR3 protein: CASTTGVLGSPLHF
V gene: TRBV3-1/TRBV3-2; clone size: NA; J gene: TRBJ2-3; D gene: TRBD2; CDR3 DNA: TGTGCCAGCAGTCCGGGACTAGCGGGGCCCACAGATACGCAGTATTTT; CDR3 protein: CASSPGLAGPTDTQYF
V gene: TRBV20-1; clone size: NA; J gene: TRBJ2-5; D gene: NA; CDR3 DNA: TGCAGTGCTTTCAGAAGAGAGACCCAGTACTTC; CDR3 protein: CSAFRRETQYF
V gene: TRBV10-2; clone size: NA; J gene: TRBJ2-7; D gene: TRBD2; CDR3 DNA: TGCGCCAGCAGTGAGCTAGCGGGGGGCTCCTACGAGCAGTACTTC; CDR3 protein: CASSELAGGSYEQYF